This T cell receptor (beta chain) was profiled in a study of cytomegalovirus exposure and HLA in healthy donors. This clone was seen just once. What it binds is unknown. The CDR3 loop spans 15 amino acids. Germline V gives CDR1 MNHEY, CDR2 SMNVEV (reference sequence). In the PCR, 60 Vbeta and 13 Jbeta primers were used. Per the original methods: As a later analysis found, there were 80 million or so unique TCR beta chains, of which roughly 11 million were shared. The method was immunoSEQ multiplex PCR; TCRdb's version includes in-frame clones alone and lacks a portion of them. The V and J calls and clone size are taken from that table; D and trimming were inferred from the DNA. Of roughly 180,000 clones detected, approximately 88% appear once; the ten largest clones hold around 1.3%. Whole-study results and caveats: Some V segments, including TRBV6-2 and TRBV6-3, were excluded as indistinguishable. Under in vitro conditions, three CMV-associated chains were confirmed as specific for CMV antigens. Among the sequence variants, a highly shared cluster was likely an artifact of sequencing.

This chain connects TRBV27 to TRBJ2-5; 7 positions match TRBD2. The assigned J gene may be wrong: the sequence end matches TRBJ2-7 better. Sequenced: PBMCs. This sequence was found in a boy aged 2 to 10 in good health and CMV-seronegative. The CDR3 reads CASSSIAGWPYEQYF. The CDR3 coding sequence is TGTGCCAGCAGTAGCATAGCGGGCTGGCCTTACGAGCAGTACTTC.